This is a list of T cell receptor beta chains from one sample in a study of T cells after yellow fever vaccination. TCRdb analysed the 5' RACE reads with MiXCR anew, one entry per CDR3 protein. The repertoire consists of about 350,000 distinct CDR3 sequences, with roughly 8.3% occurring once and the leading ten covering approximately 15%. Specimen: PBMCs, collected about 49 days after the first yellow fever vaccination. The receptors derive from a man aged 18 to 29 who received the YFV17D yellow fever vaccine. CDR3s include the opening cysteine and the closing phenylalanine or tryptophan. The order of the fields is D gene, J gene, V gene, clone size, CDR3 protein, CDR3 DNA. A D gene is named only where the DNA matches it firmly. Clone size is shown for a subset of rows, as once, few, many or a class of expanded clone.

>NA|TRBJ1-2|TRBV7-2|few
CASSRGFINYGYTF
TGTGCCAGCAGCCGTGGGTTTATCAACTATGGCTACACCTTC
>NA|TRBJ1-5|TRBV28|NA
CASILRGTQPQHF
TGTGCCAGCATCCTGAGAGGGACTCAGCCCCAGCATTTT
>NA|TRBJ1-3|TRBV4-3|few
CASSQDYRAAGAIYF
TGCGCCAGCAGCCAAGATTATAGGGCGGCAGGGGCCATATATTTT
>NA|TRBJ2-1|TRBV18|few
CASSPPLNNEQFF
TGTGCCAGCTCACCCCCGCTAAACAATGAGCAGTTCTTC
>NA|TRBJ1-1|TRBV12-3/TRBV12-4|NA
CASSPTSNRDGGTEAFF
TGTGCCAGCAGTCCTACAAGCAACAGGGACGGAGGCACTGAAGCTTTCTTT
>TRBD1|TRBJ2-3|TRBV7-3|few
CASSTIGQGTDTQYF
TGTGCCAGCAGCACTATCGGACAGGGCACAGATACGCAGTATTTT
>NA|TRBJ1-5|TRBV7-9|NA
CASSSTVSNQPQHF
TGTGCCAGCAGCTCGACAGTTAGCAATCAGCCCCAGCATTTT
>TRBD2|TRBJ2-1|TRBV5-1|few
CASSSGLADLLYNEQFF
TGCGCCAGCAGCTCTGGACTAGCGGACCTACTTTACAATGAGCAGTTCTTC
>TRBD2|TRBJ2-1|TRBV20-1|few
CSARAFGTNVNEQFF
TGCAGTGCTAGAGCCTTCGGGACTAACGTCAATGAGCAGTTCTTC
>TRBD1|TRBJ1-3|TRBV6-1|NA
CASSPRDRGTNTIYF
TGTGCCAGCAGTCCCCGGGACAGGGGTACCAACACCATATATTTT
>TRBD2|TRBJ2-3|TRBV7-2|many
CASSVAPTREATQYF
TGTGCCAGCAGCGTCGCCCCGACCCGGGAGGCTACGCAGTATTTT
>NA|TRBJ2-5|TRBV5-1|NA
CASSSQTSVETQYF
TGCGCCAGCAGCTCCCAGACTAGTGTAGAGACCCAGTACTTC
>NA|TRBJ2-7|TRBV7-2|NA
CASSPGPTGEQYF
TGTGCCAGCAGTCCAGGGCCCACTGGCGAGCAGTACTTC
>NA|TRBJ2-2|TRBV12-3/TRBV12-4|many
CAWRPGSTGELFF
TGTGCCTGGCGTCCGGGTAGCACCGGGGAGCTGTTTTTT
>TRBD1|TRBJ1-2|TRBV15|few
CATSPEAGGSYGYTF
TGTGCCACCAGCCCAGAGGCAGGGGGCAGCTATGGCTACACCTTC
>NA|TRBJ2-6|TRBV6-4|many
CASSDNSGANVLTF
TGTGCCAGCAGTGACAACTCTGGGGCCAACGTCCTGACTTTC
>TRBD1|TRBJ1-1|TRBV6-5|NA
CASSYSFTGVNTEAFF
TGTGCCAGCAGTTACTCGTTTACAGGGGTGAACACTGAAGCTTTCTTT
>NA|TRBJ2-3|TRBV5-1|NA
CASSLYMTTDTQYF
TGCGCCAGCAGCTTGTATATGACCACAGATACGCAGTATTTT
>TRBD1|TRBJ1-1|TRBV7-9|NA
CASSLGRTGNEDTEAFF
TGTGCCAGCAGCTTGGGCCGGACAGGGAATGAAGACACTGAAGCTTTCTTT
>TRBD1|TRBJ1-2|TRBV7-9|NA
CASERDRNYGYTF
TGTGCCAGCGAACGGGACAGGAACTATGGCTACACCTTC
>NA|TRBJ1-2|TRBV27|NA
CASSLSGDRYGYTF
TGTGCCAGCAGTTTATCTGGGGATCGTTATGGCTACACCTTC
>NA|TRBJ2-7|TRBV7-9|NA
CASSPHPPSLYEQYF
TGTGCCAGCAGCCCACACCCACCGTCTCTCTACGAGCAGTACTTC
>TRBD1|TRBJ2-1|TRBV20-1|NA
CSAREGTGPYNEQFF
TGCAGTGCTAGAGAAGGGACAGGGCCTTACAATGAGCAGTTCTTC
>NA|TRBJ1-5|TRBV27|NA
CASGWGHQPQHF
TGTGCCAGCGGGTGGGGTCATCAGCCCCAGCATTTT
>NA|TRBJ1-4|TRBV5-1|few
CASRVRADNEKLFF
TGCGCCAGCAGGGTCCGGGCGGATAATGAAAAACTGTTTTTT
>TRBD1|TRBJ1-5|TRBV6-1|few
CARPNRGYQPQHF
TGTGCCAGGCCTAACAGGGGGTACCAGCCCCAGCATTTT
>TRBD1|TRBJ2-1|TRBV7-9|once
CACSPRQGENNEQFF
TGTGCCTGCAGCCCACGACAGGGAGAGAACAATGAGCAGTTCTTC
>NA|TRBJ1-5|TRBV20-1|NA
CSARGNNYQPQHF
TGCAGTGCTAGAGGAAACAATTATCAGCCCCAGCATTTT
>NA|TRBJ2-1|TRBV20-1|NA
CSPPYPSIEQFF
TGCAGTCCCCCCTACCCTAGCATTGAGCAGTTCTTC
>NA|TRBJ2-7|TRBV6-1|few
CASSPTGSNYEQYF
TGTGCCAGCAGCCCAACCGGGTCGAATTACGAGCAGTACTTC
>NA|TRBJ2-7|TRBV6-1|few
CASRSEGGAGYEQYF
TGTGCCAGCAGGTCGGAGGGGGGAGCAGGCTACGAGCAGTACTTC
>NA|TRBJ2-2|TRBV10-1|few
CASSETGMSGELFF
TGCGCCAGCAGTGAAACAGGGATGAGCGGGGAGCTGTTTTTT
>TRBD1|TRBJ2-2|TRBV6-1|NA
CASRNRGQTGELFF
TGTGCCAGCAGAAACAGGGGGCAAACCGGGGAGCTGTTTTTT
>NA|TRBJ2-2|TRBV7-7|few
CASSLETSAGELFF
TGTGCTAGCAGCTTAGAAACATCAGCGGGGGAGCTGTTTTTT